One and the same sample provided the 7 T cell receptor beta chains below, sequenced in a study of blood T cell repertoires in COVID-19. Profiled with immunoSEQ multiplex PCR; TCRdb holds only in-frame clones, not every one. The sample holds more than 250,000 clones; 70% to 90% are singletons and the top ten take approximately 5.4%. Material for sequencing was PBMCs or T cells enriched from blood (not recorded which). The receptors derive from a woman in her 30s who had recovered from COVID-19.

This clone was seen only once. V and J are TRBV5-1 and TRBJ2-1, with TRBD2 identical over 12 bases. CDR1 and CDR2 (germline): SGHRS, YFSETQ. V was clipped by 2 bases and J by 5 bases; unmatched bases: 2. This CDR3 region has 15 residues. CDR3 protein: CASSFGLAGHNEQFF. The CDR3 DNA reads as TGCGCCAGCAGCTTCGGACTAGCGGGGCACAATGAGCAGTTCTTC.

V usage is TRBV7-2 and J usage is TRBJ1-2; D unresolved. Germline CDR1 is SGHTA and CDR2 is FQGNSA. The V gene lost 0 bases and the J gene lost 1 base, with 12 bases spanning the gap. CDR3 length: 16 amino acids. The CDR3 here is CASSLALRGGNYGYTF. The CDR3 coding sequence is TGTGCCAGCAGCTTAGCGCTCCGGGGAGGTAACTATGGCTACACCTTC. The whole variable domain, filled in from reference TRBV7-2 and TRBJ1-2, reads GAGVSQSPSNKVTEKGKDVELRCDPISGHTALYWYRQSLGQGLEFLIYFQGNSAPDKSGLPSDRFSAERTGGSVSTLTIQRTQQEDSAVYLCASSLALRGGNYGYTFGSGTRLTVV.

In its sample, this clone was seen once. V gene TRBV5-1 combines with J gene TRBJ2-6, with D unresolved. Germline V gene data show CDR1 as SGHRS and CDR2 as YFSETQ. The CDR3 is 15 residues long. V lost 0 bases, J lost 0 bases, and 4 bases lay in between. CDR3 loop: CASSLESSGANVLTF. Written as DNA, the CDR3 is TGCGCCAGCAGCTTGGAGAGCTCTGGGGCCAACGTCCTGACTTTC.

The chain uses TRBV21-1 and TRBJ1-6. TRBV21-1 is assigned pseudogene status. This CDR3 comprises 13 residues. CDR3 sequence (DNA): TGTGCCAGCAGCAAACGAGAGGGCACACCCCTCCACTTT. Translation gives CASSKREGTPLHF.

This chain connects TRBV6-6 to TRBJ2-7; possibly TRBD1 for D (5 bases). Germline values: CDR1 MNHNY, CDR2 SVGAGI (reference sequence). The length of the CDR3 is 13 residues. Trimming pared 8 bases from V and 6 bases from J, leaving 17 bases between. The CDR3 DNA reads as TGTGCCAGCCGTACAGACAGTTTGGGCGAGCAGTACTTC. Amino acids: CASRTDSLGEQYF.

The chain recombines TRBV3-1 (or the pseudogene TRBV3-2) with TRBJ1-1, with 8 bases fitting TRBD1. CDR1 LGHDT and CDR2 YNNKEL come from the germline V gene (reference sequence). V trimming: 4 bases; J trimming: 0 bases; junction bases outside the gene matches: 10. The CDR3 covers 17 residues. DNA of the CDR3: TGTGCCAGCAGCCCTCCCTCCGGGACAGGCTTGAACACTGAAGCTTTCTTT. Translating it yields CASSPPSGTGLNTEAFF.

This clone has a handful of counts. This chain connects TRBV3-1 (or the pseudogene TRBV3-2) to TRBJ1-5; D is uncertain. This CDR3 region has 13 residues. The V gene's germline CDR1 is LGHDT and CDR2 YNNKEL (reference sequence). V gave up 3 bases and J gave up 6 bases, with 9 bases separating them. CDR3 coding DNA: TGTGCCAGCAGCCACGACGGACTTCAGCCCCAGCATTTT. It translates to CASSHDGLQPQHF.